This T cell receptor beta chain is from a study of Ad26.COV2.S vaccination and SARS-CoV-2 variants. About the study: Donor participated within the Ad26.COV2.S arm of the COV1001 trial. Whole-study results and caveats: Substantial response breadth was reportedly seen for spike-specific CD8+ and CD4+ T cells after vaccination. Vaccinees showed greater spike-specific TCR breadth than placebo recipients.

Repertoires were generated with immunoSEQ multiplex PCR, while TCRdb's copy carries only in-frame clones and drops some. Among around 250,000 clones listed, around 88% were seen once. Stated treatment: roughly 18 received Ad26.COV2.S at low or high dose, single or two shots; 5 received placebo; per-sample allocation not given. Collection of the samples took place on day 63 after the first injection of vaccine or placebo. Expressing Wuhan-strain SARS-CoV-2 spike, an Ad26 vector served as the vaccine. V was cut by 2 bases and J by 6 bases, with 15 bases left in between. Germline lookup yields CDR1 SGHTS and CDR2 YDEGEE. The CDR3 loop spans 15 amino acids. A single count supports this clone. No antigen is known for it.

The source was peripheral blood, collected in a trial of Ad26.COV2.S vaccine versus placebo. The rearrangement links TRBV5-8 to TRBJ2-1; the D gene is possibly TRBD2 (5 bases). The origin of this receptor is a person aged 18-65 years who received the Ad26.COV2.S COVID-19 vaccine or a placebo. The CDR3 nucleotides are TGTGCCAGCAGCTTTAGTCGGGAAATCGGCAATGAGCAGTTCTTC. Its translation: CASSFSREIGNEQFF.